This T cell receptor (beta chain) was observed in a study of blood T cell repertoires in COVID-19. The data were produced by immunoSEQ multiplex PCR, yet TCRdb's version contains in-frame clones alone and is incomplete. The sample consists of 100,000 or so clones, approximately 93% of them appearing once. The clonotype comes from a man aged 55 to 70 with acute or convalescent COVID-19. The source material was peripheral blood.

The CDR3 bases are TGTGCCAGCAGCTTGAATGTGCAGGGGCCCGGAGGAATGAACACTGAAGCTTTCTTT. Protein product: CASSLNVQGPGGMNTEAFF. This chain uses TRBV7-9 with TRBJ1-1, with TRBD1 as a possible D gene (6 bases). Between the trimmed V and J ends, which lost 3 bases and 0 bases, there was a span of 23 bases. This CDR3 has 19 amino acids. Germline V CDR1 and CDR2: SEHNR, FQNEAQ (reference sequence).